The 31 T cell receptor beta chains given below trace back to one sample, sequenced in a study of beta chain features in type 1 diabetes. The whole isolated RNA underwent reverse transcription, so sequencing captured expressed TCRB transcripts. Using immunoSEQ multiplex PCR, the repertoire was profiled, and TCRdb retains in-frame clones only, with some absent. The data show fewer than 200,000 clones, with more than 10% seen just once and 0.62% held by the top ten. The material sequenced was central memory CD4+ T cells from blood. These TCRs come from a woman aged 18 to 35 in good health.

About this clone: The germline gene is not matched at one end of the junction; a read error may be the cause. The rearrangement links TRBV15 to TRBJ2-5; 11 nucleotides match TRBD1. There are 12 residues in the CDR3. The germline V gene encodes CDR1 LNHNV and CDR2 YYDKDF (reference sequence). As DNA, the CDR3 is TGTGCCACCAGCAGGGTGCCGGGACAGGGGGACTTC. Its protein product is CATSRVPGQGDF.

This clone has more than one count but fewer than ten. The chain has TRBV7-7 and TRBJ2-5, with 8 positions matching TRBD2. This CDR3 region has 13 residues. Losses at the gene ends were 3 bases for V and 5 bases for J; bases not matched to a gene: 2. CDR1 and CDR2 from the germline V gene are SSHAT and FNYEAQ (reference sequence). The CDR3 coding sequence is TGTGCCAGCAGCTTGGGACTAGTGGAGACCCAGTACTTC. Translated: CASSLGLVETQYF.

This chain joins TRBV14 and TRBJ2-7; 10 bases agree with TRBD2. The CDR3 extends over 15 amino acids. Looked up from germline, CDR1 is SGHDN and CDR2 is FVKESK. After removal of 4 bases from V and 2 bases from J, the junction contained 5 bases not matched to a gene. Written as DNA, the CDR3 is TGTGCCAGCAGCCTGGGACTAGCGAAGACCTACGAGCAGTACTTC. Translation: CASSLGLAKTYEQYF.

This clone occurred a few times. V usage is TRBV5-1 and J usage is TRBJ2-5; a weak D match, TRBD1 (6 bases). The CDR3 runs 14 residues. CDR1 SGHRS and CDR2 YFSETQ come from the germline V gene. Trimming shortened V by 4 bases and J by 5 bases, and 15 bases separated the two germline ends. The CDR3 coding sequence is TGCGCCAGCAGCCAGACAGGAACCGGGGAGACCCAGTACTTC. It specifies CASSQTGTGETQYF.

Only a few counts were recorded for this clone. The V and J genes are TRBV28 and TRBJ2-1; 7 positions match TRBD1. The trim removed 7 bases at V and 4 bases at J, leaving 10 bases unmatched. The length of the CDR3 is 15 residues. Germline assignment: CDR1 MDHEN and CDR2 SYDVKM. The CDR3 here is CASINAQGRYNEQFF. For the CDR3, the DNA is TGTGCCAGCATTAACGCACAGGGGAGATACAATGAGCAGTTCTTC.

This clone has only a few counts. J is TRBJ1-5 and V is TRBV29-1; 8 bases are shared with TRBD1. This CDR3 is built from 13 residues. The germline V gene encodes CDR1 SQVTM and CDR2 ANQGSEA. Trimming took 7 bases from V and 5 from J; bases not matched to a gene: 7. This CDR3 is CSAWTGLDQPQHF. The CDR3, as DNA: TGCAGCGCCTGGACAGGGTTGGATCAGCCCCAGCATTTT.

This clone was seen a few times. The chain is built from TRBV5-5 and TRBJ2-1, with D possibly matching TRBD1 (6 bases). This CDR3 comprises 15 residues. CDR1 is SGHKS and CDR2 is YYEKEE in the germline V gene (reference sequence). V gave up 3 bases and J gave up 7 bases, with 17 bases separating them. The CDR3 sequence is CASSSTVNRVNEQFF. The CDR3 DNA reads as TGTGCCAGCAGCTCGACTGTGAACAGGGTGAATGAGCAGTTCTTC.

The chain employs TRBV6-5 and TRBJ1-1; no clear D. The germline V and J ends were trimmed by 1 base and 0 bases, with 9 bases remaining between them. CDR1 MNHEY and CDR2 SVGAGI come from the germline V gene. This CDR3 contains 15 residues. Written as DNA, the CDR3 is TGTGCCAGCAGTTACTATCCTAATTTGAACACTGAAGCTTTCTTT. This sequence encodes CASSYYPNLNTEAFF.

The gene calls are TRBV28 and TRBJ1-4; 7 bases agree with TRBD1. Germline V lookup: CDR1 MDHEN, CDR2 SYDVKM. V gave up 2 bases and J gave up 7 bases; unmatched junction bases: 4. The CDR3 has 14 residues. This CDR3 reads CASSLPPGGEKLFF. The DNA of the CDR3 is TGTGCCAGCAGTTTACCCCCAGGGGGTGAAAAACTGTTTTTT.

This chain joins TRBV30 and TRBJ1-5, with 12 bases that match TRBD1. The V gene's germline CDR1 is GTSNPN and CDR2 SVGIG (reference sequence). The CDR3 is made up of 15 amino acids. J gave up 6 bases and V 8 bases, and 11 bases lay outside the gene matches. DNA for the CDR3: TGTGCCCTGAGAGGCGGGACAGGGGGCGTTCAGCCCCAGCATTTT. Translated, it gives CALRGGTGGVQPQHF.

V gene TRBV6-5 combines with J gene TRBJ2-1, with TRBD1 as a possible D gene (6 bases). Looked up from germline, CDR1 is MNHEY and CDR2 is SVGAGI. This CDR3 has 15 amino acids. Trimming stripped 7 bases from V and 4 bases from J, with 17 bases between. The CDR3 DNA is TGTGCCAGCATGGGCCAGGGGCTAATATACAATGAGCAGTTCTTC. This sequence encodes CASMGQGLIYNEQFF.

There are a few counts of this clone. The CDR3 sequence: CASSQDSGTLNEQFF. The CDR3 bases are TGCGCCAGCAGCCAAGACAGCGGAACCCTCAATGAGCAGTTCTTC. The rearrangement links TRBV4-1 to TRBJ2-1; tentatively, D is TRBD2 (5 bases). Germline V gives CDR1 MGHRA, CDR2 YSYEKL. Trimming stripped 0 bases from V and 6 bases from J, with 12 bases between. This CDR3 region has 15 residues.

Only a few counts were recorded for this clone. The rearrangement uses TRBV7-8 and TRBJ1-5; no clear D gene. This CDR3 region has 13 residues. Germline CDR1 SGHVS, CDR2 FQNEAQ. Trimming took off 5 bases at V and 4 bases at J, with 9 bases between the two ends. CDR3 nucleotides: TGTGCCAGCAGCCCCCGAGTGAATCAGCCCCAGCATTTT. Its protein product is CASSPRVNQPQHF.

CDR3 loop: CASSLGSGETGELFF. CDR3 nucleotides: TGTGCCAGCAGCTTAGGGTCAGGGGAAACCGGGGAGCTGTTTTTT. V is TRBV7-2 and J is TRBJ2-2; maybe TRBD1 (6 bases). Germline lookup yields CDR1 SGHTA and CDR2 FQGNSA. CDR3 length: 15 amino acids. Trimming removed 1 base from V and 5 bases from J, with 11 bases in between.

The V gene is TRBV29-1, the J gene TRBJ2-7; D unclear. V lost 4 bases, J lost 2 bases, and 24 bases lay in between. Germline CDR1 SQVTM, CDR2 ANQGSEA. CDR3 length: 17 amino acids. CDR3 sequence reads: CSVGKNQEVGQPYEQYF. In DNA form, the CDR3 reads TGCAGCGTTGGGAAAAACCAAGAGGTTGGCCAACCCTACGAGCAGTACTTC.

This chain uses TRBV5-1 with TRBJ2-1; D might be TRBD2 (5 bases). CDR1 is SGHRS and CDR2 is YFSETQ in the germline V gene. V was pared by 1 base and J by 2 bases, with 22 bases between. The CDR3 length is 19 residues. The CDR3 region is CASSLQVGLSGVPYNEQFF. The CDR3 DNA reads TGCGCCAGCAGCTTGCAAGTGGGCCTGAGCGGAGTCCCCTACAATGAGCAGTTCTTC. Drawing the rest from reference TRBV5-1 and TRBJ2-1, the complete variable domain is KAGVTQTPRYLIKTRGQQVTLSCSPISGHRSVSWYQQTPGQGLQFLFEYFSETQRNKGNFPGRFSGRQFSNSRSEMNVSTLELGDSALYLCASSLQVGLSGVPYNEQFFGPGTRLTVL.

This clone came up a few times. CDR3: CASGGAIEYF. CDR3 DNA: TGTGCCAGCGGGGGGGCCATCGAGTACTTC. This chain connects TRBV28 to TRBJ2-7, with D maybe TRBD2 (7 bases). In germline, CDR1 is MDHEN, CDR2 SYDVKM. The CDR3 is made up of 10 amino acids. Deletions cut 8 bases from V and 11 bases from J, with 13 bases between.

The rearrangement uses TRBV5-1 and TRBJ2-1; TRBD1 agrees at 7 bases. V trimming: 0 bases; J trimming: 2 bases; junction bases outside the gene matches: 2. Per germline, CDR1 SGHRS and CDR2 YFSETQ. The CDR3 length is 15 residues. The CDR3 region is CASSLEGTAYNEQFF. The CDR3 DNA sequence: TGCGCCAGCAGCTTGGAAGGGACAGCCTACAATGAGCAGTTCTTC.

The sample holds a few counts of this clone. The gene calls are TRBV9 and TRBJ2-5, with 10 nucleotides matching TRBD2. V dropped 0 bases and J dropped 4; count of bases not matched to a gene: 3. Germline V gene lookup returns CDR1 SGDLS and CDR2 YYNGEE. The length of the CDR3 is 15 residues. For the CDR3, the DNA is TGTGCCAGCAGCGTAGCTAGCGGGAGTATAGAGACCCAGTACTTC. Its translation is CASSVASGSIETQYF.

This clone was seen a handful of times. This chain connects TRBV18 to TRBJ2-3; D may be TRBD1 (6 bases). This CDR3 contains 15 residues. Germline lookup yields CDR1 KGHSH and CDR2 LQKENI. Between the trimmed V and J ends, which lost 2 bases and 5 bases, there was a span of 14 bases. CDR3 coding DNA: TGTGCCAGCTCACCAACTGGGGGCGCGGTAGATACGCAGTATTTT. This sequence encodes CASSPTGGAVDTQYF.

The rearrangement links TRBV11-2 to TRBJ2-2, with 8 bases identical to TRBD2. Germline V gene data show CDR1 as SGHAT and CDR2 as FQNNGV. The CDR3 is made up of 19 amino acids. Trimming took 5 bases from V and 4 from J; bases not matched to a gene: 18. CDR3 residues: CASSTSRAGVLMGTGELFF. The CDR3 DNA is TGTGCCAGCAGCACCTCCCGAGCGGGAGTGTTGATGGGCACCGGGGAGCTGTTTTTT.

The chain has TRBV9 and TRBJ2-1, with 8 bases aligning to TRBD2. J was trimmed by 5 bases and V by 4 bases; bases with no gene match: 8. The CDR3 spans 15 residues. Germline values: CDR1 SGDLS, CDR2 YYNGEE. The CDR3 spells CASSPPGGVDNEQFF. The CDR3 region has the DNA TGTGCCAGCAGCCCCCCGGGAGGGGTGGACAATGAGCAGTTCTTC.

This clone turned up a few times. The chain recombines TRBV5-1 with TRBJ2-3; 8 bases are shared with TRBD2. Germline trimming cut 0 bases from V and 2 bases from J; bases unmatched to any gene: 8. The CDR3 loop spans 17 amino acids. CDR1 and CDR2 (germline): SGHRS, YFSETQ. CDR3 sequence: CASSLGASGYYTDTQYF. The DNA for the CDR3 is TGCGCCAGCAGCTTGGGAGCTAGCGGGTATTACACAGATACGCAGTATTTT.

This clone occurred a few times. The J gene is TRBJ1-5, the V gene TRBV19; 8 bases align to TRBD1. The CDR3 runs to 15 residues. Germline assignment: CDR1 LNHDA and CDR2 SQIVND (reference sequence). Unmatched junction bases numbered 8, after V lost 6 bases and J lost 4 bases. The CDR3 DNA is TGTGCCAGTAGAAAACCCCAGGGGGCGAATCAGCCCCAGCATTTT. Protein product: CASRKPQGANQPQHF. The full variable domain, rest sourced from reference TRBV19 and TRBJ1-5, is DGGITQSPKYLFRKEGQNVTLSCEQNLNHDAMYWYRQDPGQGLRLIYYSQIVNDFQKGDIAEGYSVSREKKESFPLTVTSAQKNPTAFYLCASRKPQGANQPQHFGDGTRLSIL.

J is TRBJ2-1 and V is TRBV5-1; 9 nucleotides align to TRBD2. From germline, CDR1 is SGHRS and CDR2 YFSETQ. The CDR3 is made up of 16 amino acids. The J segment lost 8 bases and the V segment lost 1 base, leaving 10 bases of the junction unmatched. The CDR3 sequence: CASSLIRGRAGDEQFF. The CDR3 region has the DNA TGCGCCAGCAGCTTGATTCGCGGGAGGGCCGGGGATGAGCAGTTCTTC. Looking up the rest from reference TRBV5-1 and TRBJ2-1 gives the full variable domain: KAGVTQTPRYLIKTRGQQVTLSCSPISGHRSVSWYQQTPGQGLQFLFEYFSETQRNKGNFPGRFSGRQFSNSRSEMNVSTLELGDSALYLCASSLIRGRAGDEQFFGPGTRLTVL.

The chain carries TRBV29-1 and TRBJ2-7; a weak D match, TRBD2 (6 bases). Deletions cut 6 bases from V and 2 bases from J, with 20 bases between. Germline CDR1 is SQVTM and CDR2 is ANQGSEA. The CDR3 extends over 15 amino acids. CDR3 nucleotides: TGCAGCGTCGGAGGGAACACCGGTATGACCTACGAGCAGTACTTC. Translated, it gives CSVGGNTGMTYEQYF.

The rearrangement links TRBV6-1 to TRBJ2-1; 8 nucleotides match TRBD1. Trimming took 4 bases from V and 8 from J; bases not matched to a gene: 4. Germline CDR1 reads MNHNS; CDR2 reads SASEGT. The CDR3 is made up of 13 amino acids. CDR3: CASSVRGQDEQFF. The DNA of the CDR3 is TGTGCCAGCAGTGTCAGGGGGCAAGATGAGCAGTTCTTC.

This chain uses TRBV2 with TRBJ1-3; D remains unclear. The CDR3 spans 14 residues. Germline CDR1 reads SNHLY; CDR2 reads FYNNEI. V dropped 2 bases and J dropped 3 bases, with 8 bases sitting between them. CDR3 protein: CASSETGYGNTIYF. The CDR3 coding sequence is TGTGCCAGCAGTGAAACGGGGTATGGAAACACCATATATTTT.

CDR3 in amino acids: CATSRSETGYTF. The CDR3 DNA reads TGTGCCACCAGCAGGAGCGAGACGGGCTACACCTTC. The chain uses TRBV15 and TRBJ1-2; D is undetermined. This CDR3 spans 12 amino acids. The germline CDR1 and CDR2 sequences are LNHNV and YYDKDF (reference sequence). Trimming removed 3 bases from V and 8 bases from J, with 10 bases in between.

This rearrangement joins TRBV29-1 to TRBJ1-1, with 9 bases lining up with TRBD1. V gave up 4 bases and J gave up 11 bases; unmatched junction bases: 5. Per germline, CDR1 SQVTM and CDR2 ANQGSEA. The CDR3 is 11 amino acids. The chain's CDR3 is CSVGQGESAFF. CDR3 DNA sequence: TGCAGCGTTGGACAGGGGGAATCGGCTTTCTTT.

This chain connects TRBV10-3 to TRBJ1-1; 9 bases are shared with TRBD1. CDR1 and CDR2 from the germline V gene are ENHRY and SYGVKD. The V gene end was trimmed by 2 bases and the J gene end by 4 bases; junction bases not matched to a gene: 11. The CDR3 contains 17 residues. CDR3 sequence (DNA): TGTGCCATCAGTGAGGGATGGACAGGGGTGAGAGGCACTGAAGCTTTCTTT. Residues: CAISEGWTGVRGTEAFF.